This TCR beta chain was recovered during a study of long-term antiretroviral therapy in people with HIV. This clone was recorded only once. What it binds is unknown. Study findings and constraints: Pre-ART expanded TRB clones stayed dominant throughout, though often decreasing after ART.

The assay used was immunoSEQ (version v3.0), run at survey level. Sequencing was performed with immunoSEQ multiplex PCR; in TCRdb, only in-frame clones are kept and a portion is missing. This sample has 42,000 or so clones, with roughly 90% found just once. V was cut by 3 bases and J by 7 bases, with 12 bases left in between. CDR1 and CDR2 (germline): SGHVS, FNYEAQ. CDR3 length: 13 residues. The chain links TRBV7-6 to TRBJ1-1; D unresolved. This material consisted of unsorted PBMCs, taken 1.2 years after starting antiretroviral therapy. This receptor was obtained from a woman aged 50 to 65 with HIV. CDR3 nucleotide sequence: TGTGCCAGCAGCTTCTGGGGTTCGGGTGAAGCTTTCTTT. This sequence encodes CASSFWGSGEAFF.